A single sample is the source of the 28 T cell receptor beta chains below, sequenced in a study of T cell responses to AZD1222 COVID-19 vaccine. Profiled with immunoSEQ multiplex PCR; TCRdb holds only in-frame clones, not every one. The sample shows 150,000 or so clones, about nine tenths of them seen only once. This specimen consisted of peripheral blood, obtained on day 0 of AZD1222 vaccination. These receptors came from an adult in good health.

This clone turned up a few times. J is TRBJ2-2 and V is TRBV18; 8 nucleotides match TRBD1. CDR3 length: 16 residues. The V gene end was trimmed by 5 bases and the J gene end by 0 bases; junction bases not matched to a gene: 5. Germline CDR1 KGHSH, CDR2 LQKENI. CDR3 amino acids: CASSSDRGPNTGELFF. The CDR3 bases are TGTGCCAGCTCATCCGACAGGGGCCCGAACACCGGGGAGCTGTTTTTT.

The gene calls are TRBV5-6 and TRBJ1-6; D call uncertain. This CDR3 has 13 amino acids. The germline V gene has CDR1 SGHDT and CDR2 YYEEEE. Trimming left V 1 base short and J 13 bases short, with 12 bases between. The CDR3 region has the DNA TGTGCCAGCAGCTTGACAGAAACTTCGCCCCTCCACTTT. Amino acid sequence: CASSLTETSPLHF.

The chain couples TRBV27 to TRBJ2-7; maybe TRBD1 (6 bases). There are 15 residues in the CDR3. V was pared by 0 bases and J by 12 bases, with 21 bases between. Per the germline V gene, CDR1 is MNHEY and CDR2 is SMNVEV (reference sequence). Here the CDR3 reads CASSLSQGEGTLRYF. CDR3 nucleotide sequence: TGTGCCAGCAGTTTATCACAGGGCGAGGGTACGTTGAGGTACTTC.

The chain links TRBV4-1 to TRBJ1-6, with unresolved D. V was pared by 2 bases and J by 0 bases, with 8 bases between. Germline V gene sequence: CDR1 MGHRA, CDR2 YSYEKL. The CDR3 consists of 16 residues. The CDR3 DNA reads as TGCGCCAGCAGCCAATTCCAGAGCTCCTATAATTCACCCCTCCACTTT. Its translation: CASSQFQSSYNSPLHF.

The sample holds one count of this clone. The rearrangement joins TRBV29-1 to TRBJ1-5, with D tentatively TRBD1 (6 bases). This CDR3 spans 13 amino acids. V lost 6 bases and J 3 bases, leaving 12 bases between the germline ends. Germline assignment: CDR1 SQVTM and CDR2 ANQGSEA. The chain's CDR3 is CSVGAGANQPQHF. DNA of the CDR3: TGCAGCGTGGGGGCAGGGGCCAATCAGCCCCAGCATTTT.

The CDR3 is CASSLTGVGEKLFF. DNA for the CDR3: TGTGCCAGCAGCCTGACAGGGGTTGGAGAAAAACTGTTTTTT. J is TRBJ1-4 and V is TRBV7-2; 8 nucleotides match TRBD1. Unmatched junction bases numbered 7, after V lost 5 bases and J lost 8 bases. This CDR3 has 14 residues. CDR1 and CDR2 from the germline V gene are SGHTA and FQGNSA. Full variable domain (remainder filled in from reference TRBV7-2 and TRBJ1-4): GAGVSQSPSNKVTEKGKDVELRCDPISGHTALYWYRQSLGQGLEFLIYFQGNSAPDKSGLPSDRFSAERTGGSVSTLTIQRTQQEDSAVYLCASSLTGVGEKLFFGSGTQLSVL.

The table lists this clone with a count of one. V is TRBV7-2 and J is TRBJ1-5; D remains unclear. CDR1 is SGHTA and CDR2 is FQGNSA in the germline V gene. V lost 2 bases and J lost 4, with 9 bases in between. The CDR3 is 14 residues long. The CDR3 loop is CASSLTQYNQPQHF. The CDR3 coding sequence is TGTGCCAGCAGCTTAACTCAGTATAATCAGCCCCAGCATTTT.

The J gene is TRBJ2-7, the V gene TRBV5-4, with a weak D call TRBD2 (6 bases). Germline CDR1 and CDR2: SGHNT and YYREEE (reference sequence). Trimming left V 1 base short and J 5 bases short, with 10 bases between. The CDR3 has 13 residues. The DNA for the CDR3 is TGTGCCAGCAGCTTGTTTGGGGGGAACGAGCAGTACTTC. Protein sequence: CASSLFGGNEQYF.

This clone was seen only once. CDR3 coding DNA: TGTGCCAGCAGCGTCGCTGGGGCCAACGTCCTGACTTTC. This encodes CASSVAGANVLTF. The rearrangement links TRBV9 to TRBJ2-6; D remains ambiguous. The length of the CDR3 is 13 residues. With 2 bases removed from V and 2 bases from J, the gap between germline ends came to 2 bases. Germline V gene data show CDR1 as SGDLS and CDR2 as YYNGEE.

This clone showed up just a few times. CDR3 region: CASSIVGRDSHGYTF. The CDR3 bases are TGTGCCAGTAGTATAGTGGGCAGGGACAGTCACGGCTACACCTTC. The rearrangement uses TRBV19 and TRBJ1-2; the match to TRBD1 covers 7 bases. Trimming removed 1 base from V and 8 bases from J; junction bases left unmatched: 10. CDR3 length: 15 amino acids. The germline gives CDR1 LNHDA, CDR2 SQIVND (reference sequence).

The rearrangement joins TRBV7-3 to TRBJ1-2; 9 nucleotides line up with TRBD1. CDR1 and CDR2 (germline): SGHTA, FQGTGA. The J segment lost 4 bases and the V segment lost 5 bases, leaving 5 bases of the junction unmatched. The CDR3 contains 14 residues. DNA for the CDR3: TGTGCCAGCAGCCCCGGGACAGGGTCCTATGGCTACACCTTC. Its protein is CASSPGTGSYGYTF.

The chain joins TRBV3-1 (or the pseudogene TRBV3-2) to TRBJ1-2, with no clear D. The germline V gene has CDR1 LGHDT and CDR2 YNNKEL (reference sequence). This CDR3 has 15 residues. V dropped 0 bases and J dropped 0 bases, with 8 bases sitting between them. Written as DNA, the CDR3 is TGTGCCAGCAGCCAAGATATCGTCCCTAACTATGGCTACACCTTC. Residues: CASSQDIVPNYGYTF.

This sequence joins TRBV24-1 and TRBJ1-1; 9 positions agree with TRBD1. Per germline, CDR1 KGHDR and CDR2 SFDVKD. After removal of 4 bases from V and 11 bases from J, the junction contained 7 bases not matched to a gene. CDR3 length: 13 amino acids. CDR3 sequence (DNA): TGTGCCACCAGTGAGGCCGGGACAGGGTGGGCTTTCTTT. It codes for CATSEAGTGWAFF.

The chain employs TRBV2 and TRBJ2-5; D might be TRBD2 (6 bases). Germline CDR1 and CDR2: SNHLY and FYNNEI. The CDR3 has 12 residues. The V and J ends lost 6 bases and 4 bases respectively, with 9 bases between them. This CDR3 is CASRGTGETQYF. Written as DNA, the CDR3 is TGTGCCAGCAGGGGGACTGGAGAGACCCAGTACTTC.

CDR3 amino acids: CAITPDKAQPQHF. The CDR3 coding sequence is TGTGCCATCACGCCGGACAAGGCTCAGCCCCAGCATTTT. The V gene is TRBV10-3, the J gene TRBJ1-5; D perhaps matches TRBD1 (5 bases). The V gene's germline CDR1 is ENHRY and CDR2 SYGVKD. Trimming removed 7 bases at V and 6 bases at J, with 13 bases between. The CDR3 consists of 13 residues.

This chain connects TRBV14 to TRBJ2-5, with D uncertain. The CDR3 has 13 residues. V was trimmed by 1 base and J by 5 bases, leaving 8 bases between them. CDR1 is SGHDN, CDR2 FVKESK, per germline. The CDR3 nucleotides are TGTGCCAGCAGCCAAGGTCTCGTGGAGACCCAGTACTTC. It yields the protein CASSQGLVETQYF.

The rearrangement links TRBV11-2 to TRBJ1-1; no reliable D call. Germline assignment: CDR1 SGHAT and CDR2 FQNNGV. The CDR3 sequence is 14 residues long. Trimming removed 5 bases from V and 2 bases from J, with 12 bases in between. This CDR3 reads CASSLDTPNTEAFF. The CDR3 DNA sequence: TGTGCCAGCAGCCTCGACACGCCAAACACTGAAGCTTTCTTT.

V gene TRBV4-1 combines with J gene TRBJ2-7; D may correspond to TRBD1 or TRBD2 (5 bases each). V was clipped by 4 bases and J by 0 bases, with 13 bases between them. CDR1 and CDR2 (germline): MGHRA, YSYEKL. The CDR3 covers 15 residues. The CDR3 region is CASSPPGAGSYEQYF. The DNA for the CDR3 is TGCGCCAGCAGCCCCCCCGGGGCAGGCTCCTACGAGCAGTACTTC.

This sequence joins TRBV10-3 and TRBJ1-4, with TRBD1 matching 8 bases. The CDR3 has 15 residues. Germline V gene data show CDR1 as ENHRY and CDR2 as SYGVKD. The junction had 7 bases not matched to a gene; V was cut back by 10 bases and J by 0 bases. This CDR3 reads CATGRDRPTNEKLFF. CDR3 in DNA: TGTGCCACCGGCCGGGACAGGCCAACTAATGAAAAACTGTTTTTT.

This clone was seen just once. V and J are TRBV6-5 and TRBJ2-1; 11 bases are a match to TRBD2. CDR1 and CDR2 from the germline V gene are MNHEY and SVGAGI. CDR3 length: 15 amino acids. V was clipped by 4 bases and J by 7 bases; unmatched bases: 6. DNA for the CDR3: TGTGCCAGCAGTTTGACCGGGACTAGCGGAAATGAGCAGTTCTTC. This translates into CASSLTGTSGNEQFF.

This rearrangement joins TRBV20-1 to TRBJ1-2, with D perhaps TRBD1 (5 bases). The CDR3 has 11 amino acids. Trimming pared 6 bases from V and 3 bases from J, leaving 8 bases between. Germline V CDR1 and CDR2: DFQATT, SNEGSKA (reference sequence). CDR3 protein: CSADSDYGYTF. The CDR3 DNA is TGCAGTGCCGACAGCGACTATGGCTACACCTTC.

This sequence joins TRBV4-3 and TRBJ2-3; TRBD1 matches 8 bases. Looked up from germline, CDR1 is LGHNA and CDR2 is YSLEER. The CDR3 has 18 amino acids. V was clipped by 0 bases and J by 0 bases; unmatched bases: 8. CDR3 nucleotide sequence: TGCGCCAGCAGCCAAGAAACCCAGACAGGGGCCAGCACAGATACGCAGTATTTT. Protein sequence: CASSQETQTGASTDTQYF.

This clone was counted only a few times. The V and J genes are TRBV10-2 and TRBJ1-1; D remains unclear. CDR1 is WSHSY, CDR2 SAAADI, per germline. V lost 6 bases to trimming and J lost 2 bases, with 7 bases between them. The CDR3 sequence is 12 residues long. CDR3 nucleotide sequence: TGCGCCAGCAGGGACGGTAACACTGAAGCTTTCTTT. It is translated as CASRDGNTEAFF.

The gene calls are TRBV4-2 and TRBJ2-5; D is unclear. This CDR3 is 16 amino acids long. CDR1 and CDR2 (germline): LGHNA, YNFKEQ. Trimming cost V 0 bases and J 3 bases, with 14 bases left between them. Here the CDR3 DNA reads TGTGCCAGCAGCCAAGATCGTATGGGCGGCAAAGAGACCCAGTACTTC. The encoded protein is CASSQDRMGGKETQYF.

The chain is built from TRBV19 and TRBJ1-6; 9 nucleotides match TRBD1. This CDR3 contains 14 residues. The germline V gene has CDR1 LNHDA and CDR2 SQIVND (reference sequence). Germline trimming cut 6 bases from V and 6 bases from J; bases unmatched to any gene: 3. The DNA for the CDR3 is TGTGCCAGTAGGAGGACAGGGGTTAATTCACCCCTCCACTTT. Protein product: CASRRTGVNSPLHF.

The rearrangement uses TRBV28 and TRBJ2-1; 15 nucleotides agree with TRBD2. The CDR3 has 18 residues. The germline CDR1 and CDR2 sequences are MDHEN and SYDVKM. Trimming at V came to 5 bases and at J to 0 bases, leaving 5 bases not matched to a gene. The CDR3 bases are TGTGCCAGCAGTGCTGGGACTAGCGGGGGGCTCTCCTACAATGAGCAGTTCTTC. Translated, it gives CASSAGTSGGLSYNEQFF.

The count of this clone is one. This rearrangement joins TRBV11-2 to TRBJ2-3; 11 bases are shared with TRBD2. This CDR3 has 17 amino acids. V dropped 2 bases and J dropped 0; count of bases not matched to a gene: 4. Per the germline V gene, CDR1 is SGHAT and CDR2 is FQNNGV. The DNA for the CDR3 is TGTGCCAGCAGCTTACCTAGCGGGGGGATTAGCACAGATACGCAGTATTTT. Protein product: CASSLPSGGISTDTQYF.

The chain carries TRBV7-9 and TRBJ2-7; no clear D gene. V was shortened by 0 bases and J by 6 bases, with 9 bases between the two germline ends. CDR1 and CDR2 from the germline V gene are SEHNR and FQNEAQ (reference sequence). CDR3 length equals 13 residues. The CDR3 is CASSLAPGVEQYF. For the CDR3, the DNA is TGTGCCAGCAGCTTAGCGCCGGGCGTCGAGCAGTACTTC.